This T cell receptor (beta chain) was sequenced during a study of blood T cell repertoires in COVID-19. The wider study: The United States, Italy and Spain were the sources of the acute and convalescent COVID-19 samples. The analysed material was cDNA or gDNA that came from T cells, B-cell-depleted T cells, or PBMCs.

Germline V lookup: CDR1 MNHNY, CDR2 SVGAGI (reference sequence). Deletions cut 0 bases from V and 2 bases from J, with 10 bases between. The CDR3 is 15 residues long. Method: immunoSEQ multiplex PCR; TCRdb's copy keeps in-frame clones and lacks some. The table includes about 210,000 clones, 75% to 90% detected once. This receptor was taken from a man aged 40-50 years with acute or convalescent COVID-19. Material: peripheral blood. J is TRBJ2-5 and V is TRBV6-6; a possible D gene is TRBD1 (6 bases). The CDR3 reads CASSYSRGWQETQYF. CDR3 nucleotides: TGTGCCAGCAGTTACTCGAGGGGGTGGCAAGAGACCCAGTACTTC.